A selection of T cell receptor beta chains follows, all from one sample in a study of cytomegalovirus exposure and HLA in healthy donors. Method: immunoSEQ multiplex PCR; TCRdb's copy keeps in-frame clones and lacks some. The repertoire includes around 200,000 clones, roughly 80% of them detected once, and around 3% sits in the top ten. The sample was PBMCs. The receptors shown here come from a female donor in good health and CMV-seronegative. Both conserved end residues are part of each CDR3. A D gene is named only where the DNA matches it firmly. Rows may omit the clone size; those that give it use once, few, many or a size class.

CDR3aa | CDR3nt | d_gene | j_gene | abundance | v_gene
CATISGVSHNEQFF | TGTGCCACCATTAGCGGGGTCTCCCACAATGAGCAGTTCTTC | TRBD2 | TRBJ2-1 | - | TRBV15
CASSTKTGGHYGYTF | TGTGCCAGTAGTACGAAGACAGGGGGTCACTATGGCTACACCTTC | TRBD1 | TRBJ1-2 | - | TRBV19
CASDRASGTYEQYF | TGTGCCAGCGACCGGGCTAGCGGAACCTACGAGCAGTACTTC | TRBD2 | TRBJ2-7 | few | TRBV2
CASSQGDRAHYLYEQYF | TGCGCCAGCAGCCAGGGGGACAGGGCGCACTATCTCTACGAGCAGTACTTC | TRBD1 | TRBJ2-7 | - | TRBV4-1
CASLRGRGSYEQYF | TGTGCCAGCCTGCGTGGGCGGGGGTCCTACGAGCAGTACTTC | TRBD2 | TRBJ2-7 | - | TRBV28
CASSLGDSPSYNEQFF | TGCGCCAGCAGCTTGGGGGACAGTCCGTCCTACAATGAGCAGTTCTTC | TRBD1 | TRBJ2-1 | once | TRBV5-1
CASSYEPGQGNTIYF | TGTGCCAGCAGTTACGAGCCGGGACAGGGAAACACCATATATTTT | TRBD1 | TRBJ1-3 | once | TRBV6-5
CASSRVTGPRYEQYF | TGTGCCAGCAGTCGGGTGACAGGACCACGTTACGAGCAGTACTTC | - | TRBJ2-7 | - | TRBV14
CASSLGSGNQPQHF | TGTGCCAGCAGCTTAGGGAGTGGCAATCAGCCCCAGCATTTT | - | TRBJ1-5 | - | TRBV5-4
CASSPTANPNTGELFF | TGCGCCAGCAGCCCGACAGCGAACCCGAACACCGGGGAGCTGTTTTTT | - | TRBJ2-2 | - | TRBV5-1
CASSSWEARDTQYF | TGTGCCAGCAGTTCCTGGGAGGCCCGAGATACGCAGTATTTT | - | TRBJ2-3 | - | TRBV27
CASSIVSQGYGYTF | TGTGCCAGTAGTATAGTGAGCCAGGGGTATGGCTACACCTTC | - | TRBJ1-2 | - | TRBV19
CASSTTGEFAGELFF | TGTGCCAGCAGCACCACAGGGGAGTTTGCCGGGGAGCTGTTTTTT | TRBD1 | TRBJ2-2 | - | TRBV7-6
CASSLYDSNTEAFF | TGTGCCAGCAGCTTATACGACAGCAACACTGAAGCTTTCTTT | - | TRBJ1-1 | - | TRBV7-6
CASSLTRSNYGYTF | TGCGCCAGCAGCTTGACGAGGAGTAACTATGGCTACACCTTC | - | TRBJ1-2 | - | TRBV5-1
CASSPRETQYF | TGTGCCAGCAGCCCCCGGGAGACCCAGTACTTC | - | TRBJ2-5 | - | TRBV6-6
CASSFSGETGELFF | TGCGCCAGCAGCTTTAGCGGAGAGACCGGGGAGCTGTTTTTT | - | TRBJ2-2 | - | TRBV5-1
CASSQAIEAGLKNEQFF | TGTGCCAGCAGCCAAGCTATTGAGGCCGGATTAAAGAATGAGCAGTTCTTC | - | TRBJ2-1 | once | TRBV4-2
CASAKDSRNTIYF | TGTGCCAGCGCCAAGGACAGCCGAAACACCATATATTTT | - | TRBJ1-3 | - | TRBV19
CAIGTGDRAEAFF | TGTGCCATTGGGACAGGGGACAGGGCTGAAGCTTTCTTT | TRBD1 | TRBJ1-1 | - | TRBV6-1
CASSLSTSRYNEQFF | TGTGCCAGCAGTTTATCTACTAGCCGTTACAATGAGCAGTTCTTC | - | TRBJ2-1 | - | TRBV28
CASSNRARSTEAFF | TGTGCCAGCAGCAATCGTGCGAGAAGCACTGAAGCTTTCTTT | - | TRBJ1-1 | - | TRBV21-1
CASSLPRGQGYGYTF | TGTGCCAGCAGCTTACCTCGTGGACAGGGCTATGGCTACACCTTC | TRBD1 | TRBJ1-2 | few | TRBV7-3
CASRKGVGETQYF | TGTGCCAGCAGAAAGGGGGTTGGAGAGACCCAGTACTTC | - | TRBJ2-5 | - | TRBV5-6
CASSPTGTGGPEAFF | TGTGCCAGCAGCCCCACCGGGACAGGAGGGCCTGAAGCTTTCTTT | TRBD1 | TRBJ1-1 | - | TRBV28
CASSIDPTSENYF | TGTGCCAGTAGTATTGACCCAACTAGCGAGAATTACTTC | TRBD2 | TRBJ2-7 | - | TRBV19
CASSQGVSIGYTF | TGCGCCAGCAGCCAAGGCGTTTCTATAGGCTACACCTTC | - | TRBJ1-2 | - | TRBV4-1
CASSFSSGTDTQYF | TGTGCCAGCAGCTTCTCTTCCGGCACAGATACGCAGTATTTT | - | TRBJ2-3 | once | TRBV7-3
CSARAGVLHF | TGCAGTGCTAGGGCGGGGGTTCTCCACTTT | - | TRBJ1-6 | - | TRBV20-1
CASSLQTGPNEKLFF | TGTGCCAGCAGCCTTCAGACAGGTCCTAATGAAAAACTGTTTTTT | - | TRBJ1-4 | - | TRBV7-2
CASGLAGGISYNEQFF | TGTGCCAGCGGACTAGCGGGGGGCATATCCTACAATGAGCAGTTCTTC | TRBD2 | TRBJ2-1 | - | TRBV2
CASSPLGGAGGTDTQYF | TGTGCCAGCTCCCCCCTTGGAGGGGCGGGGGGCACAGATACGCAGTATTTT | TRBD2 | TRBJ2-3 | - | TRBV18
CASSWGEETQYF | TGTGCCAGCAGCTGGGGGGAAGAGACCCAGTACTTC | - | TRBJ2-5 | - | TRBV5-6